This is a list of T cell receptor beta chains from one sample in a study of T cell repertoires in cytomegalovirus infection. Via MiXCR, TCRdb re-called the reads, giving one row per CDR3 protein. The data contain more than 150,000 distinct CDR3 sequences, 23% of them singletons. The sample consisted of PBMCs. The receptor source for this set is a human donor in good health (CMV status not recorded). Some clones in this sample may be carry-over from other donors' samples. Both conserved end residues are part of each CDR3. Each record gives: V gene, clone size, J gene, D gene, CDR3 DNA, CDR3 protein. A D gene is named only where the DNA matches it firmly. Not all rows give a size; the values are once, few, many and, for expanded clones, a class.

TRBV3-1	few	TRBJ1-1	-	TGTGCCAGCAGCCAAGAGATTCAGGAACCTGAAGCTTTCTTT	CASSQEIQEPEAFF
TRBV20-1	few	TRBJ2-1	TRBD2	TGCAGTGCGTTCACTAGCGGGGGGGCCTCCTACAATGAGCAGTTCTTC	CSAFTSGGASYNEQFF
TRBV7-2	many	TRBJ1-2	-	TGTGCCAGCAGCTTAGGAGATAGAGGGACGGGCGGCTACACCTTC	CASSLGDRGTGGYTF
TRBV11-2	many	TRBJ1-2	-	TGTGCCAGCAGCCGGCGGGACACAAGCTACACCTTC	CASSRRDTSYTF
TRBV2	-	TRBJ1-4	-	TGTGCCAGCAGTGGCCGGGCCCTTGCAACTAATGAAAAACTGTTTTTT	CASSGRALATNEKLFF
TRBV6-2/TRBV6-3	few	TRBJ2-1	-	TGTGCCAGCAGTTACGTGGTAAATGAGCAGTTCTTC	CASSYVVNEQFF
TRBV7-8	large	TRBJ2-7	TRBD1	TGTGCCAGCAGCCGGACAGGGGATCGAAACGAGCAGTACTTC	CASSRTGDRNEQYF
TRBV6-2/TRBV6-3	-	TRBJ1-1	-	TGTGCCAGCAGTTCTACGCGAGGACAGCTTGAAGCTTTCTTT	CASSSTRGQLEAFF
TRBV20-1	-	TRBJ2-7	-	TGCAGTGCTAGAGCTCTCCGGGTTTTAGGGCGCGAGCAGTACTTC	CSARALRVLGREQYF
TRBV2	-	TRBJ1-2	-	TGTGCCAGCAGTGAACCCCCCGGGACTTATGGCTACACCTTC	CASSEPPGTYGYTF
TRBV7-3	-	TRBJ1-2	-	TGTGCCAGCAGCTTAGAGGGGCAAGGCTACACCTTC	CASSLEGQGYTF
TRBV14	few	TRBJ2-1	-	TGTGCCAGCAGCCCTCTTGAGACCAAGGAGCAGTTCTTC	CASSPLETKEQFF
TRBV5-1	-	TRBJ1-6	-	TGCGCCAGCAGCTTGGCCGGGACGGATTCACCCCTCCACTTT	CASSLAGTDSPLHF
TRBV6-4	few	TRBJ1-6	-	TGTGCCAGCCTGAGGGACGGAGTCTCCTATAATTCACCCCTCCACTTT	CASLRDGVSYNSPLHF
TRBV7-2	once	TRBJ1-5	-	TGTGCCAGCGGCCCCGAGGGGCAGCCCCAGCATTTT	CASGPEGQPQHF
TRBV24-1	-	TRBJ1-5	-	TGTGCCACCAGTCCCCATAGCAATCAGCCCCAGCATTTT	CATSPHSNQPQHF
TRBV20-1	few	TRBJ2-2	TRBD1	TGCAGTGCTAGGGACAGGGTCACCGGGGAGCTGTTTTTT	CSARDRVTGELFF
TRBV7-2	few	TRBJ1-5	-	TGTGCCAGCAGCTTGTGGCAGCATAGCAATCAGCCCCAGCATTTT	CASSLWQHSNQPQHF
TRBV28	-	TRBJ1-5	TRBD1	TGTGCCAGCAGTATAAAGGGGGCGATGAGCAATCAGCCCCAGCATTTT	CASSIKGAMSNQPQHF
TRBV10-3	many	TRBJ2-3	TRBD2	TGTGCCGCTAGCGGGAGTCTTGGGGCAGATACGCAGTATTTT	CAASGSLGADTQYF
TRBV7-8	many	TRBJ2-3	-	TGTGCCAGCAGCTTAGAAATAGGAGAACGAGAAACAGATACGCAGTATTTT	CASSLEIGERETDTQYF
TRBV7-2	few	TRBJ1-1	TRBD1	TGTGCCAGCAGCCCGAGGGGACAGGGGATGAACACTGAAGCTTTCTTT	CASSPRGQGMNTEAFF
TRBV20-1	few	TRBJ2-7	TRBD1	TGCAGTACGTCTGGGACAGGGGTGTTCGAGCAGTACTTC	CSTSGTGVFEQYF
TRBV7-2	-	TRBJ2-5	TRBD2	TGTGCCAGCAGCCGATTGACTAGCGGGAGGTTCGGGGAGACCCAGTACTTC	CASSRLTSGRFGETQYF
TRBV7-8	many	TRBJ2-7	-	TGTGCCAGCAGCTTAGCGGCAGGCTACTACGAGCAGTACTTC	CASSLAAGYYEQYF
TRBV28	few	TRBJ2-5	TRBD1	TGTGCCAGCAGTTTGCTGAAAGGCAGGGGGCTAATTGAGACCCAGTACTTC	CASSLLKGRGLIETQYF